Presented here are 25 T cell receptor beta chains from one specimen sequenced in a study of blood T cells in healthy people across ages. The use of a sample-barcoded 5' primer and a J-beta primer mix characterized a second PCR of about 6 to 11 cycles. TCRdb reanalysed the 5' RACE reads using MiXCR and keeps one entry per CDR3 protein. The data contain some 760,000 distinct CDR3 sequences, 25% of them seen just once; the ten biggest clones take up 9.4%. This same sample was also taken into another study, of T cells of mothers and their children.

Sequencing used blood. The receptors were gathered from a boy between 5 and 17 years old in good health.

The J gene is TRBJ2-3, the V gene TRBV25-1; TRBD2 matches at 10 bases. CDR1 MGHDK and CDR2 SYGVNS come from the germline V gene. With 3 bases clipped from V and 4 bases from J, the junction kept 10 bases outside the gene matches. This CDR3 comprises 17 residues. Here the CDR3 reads CASSEASGSFMSDTQYF. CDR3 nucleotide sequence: TGTGCCAGCAGTGAGGCTAGCGGGAGCTTTATGTCAGATACGCAGTATTTT.

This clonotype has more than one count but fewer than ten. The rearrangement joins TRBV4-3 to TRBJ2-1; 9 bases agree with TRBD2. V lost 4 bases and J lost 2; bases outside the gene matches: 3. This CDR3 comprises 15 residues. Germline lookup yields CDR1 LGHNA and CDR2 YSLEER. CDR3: CASSPQRGAYNEQFF. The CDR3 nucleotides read TGCGCCAGCAGCCCACAGCGGGGGGCCTACAATGAGCAGTTCTTC.

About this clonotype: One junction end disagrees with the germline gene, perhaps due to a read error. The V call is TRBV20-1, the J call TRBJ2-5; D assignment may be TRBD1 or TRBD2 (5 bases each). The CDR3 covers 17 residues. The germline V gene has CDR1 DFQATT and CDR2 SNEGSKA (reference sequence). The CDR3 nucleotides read TGCAGTGCTAGACTAAGCCGGGACGTATGGTCCCAAGAGACCCGGTACTTC. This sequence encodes CSARLSRDVWSQETRYF.

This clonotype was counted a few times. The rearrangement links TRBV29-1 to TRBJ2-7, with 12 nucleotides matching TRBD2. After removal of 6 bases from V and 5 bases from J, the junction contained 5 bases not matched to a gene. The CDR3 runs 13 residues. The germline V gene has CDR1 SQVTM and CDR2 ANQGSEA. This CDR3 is CSVLTSGSHEQYF. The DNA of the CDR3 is TGCAGCGTCCTGACTAGCGGGAGCCACGAGCAGTACTTC.

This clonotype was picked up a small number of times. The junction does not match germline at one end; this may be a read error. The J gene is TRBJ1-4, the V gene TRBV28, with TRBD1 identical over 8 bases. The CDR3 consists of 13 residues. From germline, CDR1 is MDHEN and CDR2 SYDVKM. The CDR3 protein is CASSGGADEKLLF. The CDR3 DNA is TGTGCCAGTTCAGGGGGCGCGGATGAAAAACTGCTTTTT.

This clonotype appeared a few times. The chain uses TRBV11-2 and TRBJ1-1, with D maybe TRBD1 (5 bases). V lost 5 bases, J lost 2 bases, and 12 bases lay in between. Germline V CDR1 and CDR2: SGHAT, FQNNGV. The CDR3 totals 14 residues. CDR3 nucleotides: TGTGCCAGCAGCATCTCCGGGGACAACACTGAAGCTTTCTTT. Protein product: CASSISGDNTEAFF.

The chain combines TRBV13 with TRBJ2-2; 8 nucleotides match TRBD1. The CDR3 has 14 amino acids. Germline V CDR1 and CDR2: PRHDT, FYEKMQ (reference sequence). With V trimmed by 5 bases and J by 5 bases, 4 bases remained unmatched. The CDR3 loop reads CASSTGQGTGELFF. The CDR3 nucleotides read TGTGCCAGCAGCACCGGACAGGGAACCGGGGAGCTGTTTTTT.

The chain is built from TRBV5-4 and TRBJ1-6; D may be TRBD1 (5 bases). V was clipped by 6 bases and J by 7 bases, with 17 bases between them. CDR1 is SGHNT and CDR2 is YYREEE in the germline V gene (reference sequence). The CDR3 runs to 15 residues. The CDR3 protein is CASTLDRQTNSPLHF. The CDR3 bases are TGTGCCAGCACCTTAGACAGACAAACCAATTCACCCCTCCACTTT.

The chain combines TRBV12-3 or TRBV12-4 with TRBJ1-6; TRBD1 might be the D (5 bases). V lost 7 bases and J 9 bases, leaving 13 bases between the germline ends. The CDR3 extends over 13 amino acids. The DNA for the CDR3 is TGTGCCAGCACCCCAGGGACCTTTTCACCCCTCCACTTT. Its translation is CASTPGTFSPLHF.

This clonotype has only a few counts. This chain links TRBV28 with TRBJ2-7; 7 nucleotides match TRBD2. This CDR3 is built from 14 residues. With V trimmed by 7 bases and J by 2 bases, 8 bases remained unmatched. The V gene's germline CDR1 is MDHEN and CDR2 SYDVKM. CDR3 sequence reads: CASTWGGDAYEQYF. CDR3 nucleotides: TGTGCCAGCACCTGGGGAGGGGACGCCTACGAGCAGTACTTC.

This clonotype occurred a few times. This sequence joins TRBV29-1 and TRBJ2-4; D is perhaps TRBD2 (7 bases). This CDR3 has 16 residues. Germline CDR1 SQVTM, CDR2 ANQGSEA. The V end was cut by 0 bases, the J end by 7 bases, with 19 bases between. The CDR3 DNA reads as TGCAGCGTTGAAGACGCCTTACAGGGAGGGGGTAACATTCAGTACTTC. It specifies CSVEDALQGGGNIQYF.

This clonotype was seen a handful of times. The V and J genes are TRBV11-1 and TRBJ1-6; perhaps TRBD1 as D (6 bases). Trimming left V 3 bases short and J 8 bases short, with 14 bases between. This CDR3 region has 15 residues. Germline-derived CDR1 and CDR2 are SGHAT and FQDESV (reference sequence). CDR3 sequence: CASSFDRRVDSPLHF. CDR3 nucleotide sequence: TGTGCCAGCAGCTTTGACAGGAGAGTTGATTCACCCCTCCACTTT. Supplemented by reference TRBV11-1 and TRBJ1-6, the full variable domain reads EAEVAQSPRYKITEKSQAVAFWCDPISGHATLYWYRQILGQGPELLVQFQDESVVDDSQLPKDRFSAERLKGVDSTLKIQPAELGDSAMYLCASSFDRRVDSPLHFGNGTRLTVT.

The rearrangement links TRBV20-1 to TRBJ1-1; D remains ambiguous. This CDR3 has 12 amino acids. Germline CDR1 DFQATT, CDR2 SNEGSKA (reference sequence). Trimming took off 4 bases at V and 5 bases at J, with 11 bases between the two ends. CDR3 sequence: CSATPYGTEAFF. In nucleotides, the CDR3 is TGCAGTGCTACGCCTTATGGGACTGAAGCTTTCTTT.

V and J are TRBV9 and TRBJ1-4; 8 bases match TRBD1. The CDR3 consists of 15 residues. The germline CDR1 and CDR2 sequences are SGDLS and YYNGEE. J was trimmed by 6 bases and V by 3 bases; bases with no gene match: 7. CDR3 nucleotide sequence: TGTGCCAGCAGCGACGGACAGGGCTCTTATGAAAAACTGTTTTTT. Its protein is CASSDGQGSYEKLFF.

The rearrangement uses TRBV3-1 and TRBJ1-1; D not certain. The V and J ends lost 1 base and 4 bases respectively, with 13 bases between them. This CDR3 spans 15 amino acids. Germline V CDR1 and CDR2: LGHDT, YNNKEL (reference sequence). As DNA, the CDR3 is TGTGCCAGCAGCCAAGTGGCAGCCGGAGGCACTGAAGCTTTCTTT. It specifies CASSQVAAGGTEAFF. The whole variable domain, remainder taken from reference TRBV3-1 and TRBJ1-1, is DTAVSQTPKYLVTQMGNDKSIKCEQNLGHDTMYWYKQDSKKFLKIMFSYNNKELIINETVPNRFSPKSPDKAHLNLHINSLELGDSAVYFCASSQVAAGGTEAFFGQGTRLTVV.

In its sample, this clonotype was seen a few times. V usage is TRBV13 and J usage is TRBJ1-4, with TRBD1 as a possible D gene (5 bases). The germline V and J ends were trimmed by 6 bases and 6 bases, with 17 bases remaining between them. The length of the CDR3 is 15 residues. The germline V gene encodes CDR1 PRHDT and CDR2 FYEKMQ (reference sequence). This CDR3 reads CASSFTGSGDEKLFF. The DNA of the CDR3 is TGTGCCAGCAGTTTTACGGGCTCGGGGGATGAAAAACTGTTTTTT.

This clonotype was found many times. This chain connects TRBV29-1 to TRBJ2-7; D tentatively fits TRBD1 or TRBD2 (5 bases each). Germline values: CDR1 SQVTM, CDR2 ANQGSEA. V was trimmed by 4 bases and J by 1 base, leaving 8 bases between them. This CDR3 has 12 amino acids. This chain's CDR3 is CSVGGGSYEQYF. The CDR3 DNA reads TGCAGCGTTGGTGGGGGTTCCTACGAGCAGTACTTC.

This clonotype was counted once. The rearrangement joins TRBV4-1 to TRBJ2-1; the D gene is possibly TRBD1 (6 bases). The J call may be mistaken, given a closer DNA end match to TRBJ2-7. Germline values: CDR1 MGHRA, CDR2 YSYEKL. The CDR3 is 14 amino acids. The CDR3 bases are TGCGCCAGCAGCCAAGAAGAAAACAGGGCCGAGCAGTACTTC. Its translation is CASSQEENRAEQYF.

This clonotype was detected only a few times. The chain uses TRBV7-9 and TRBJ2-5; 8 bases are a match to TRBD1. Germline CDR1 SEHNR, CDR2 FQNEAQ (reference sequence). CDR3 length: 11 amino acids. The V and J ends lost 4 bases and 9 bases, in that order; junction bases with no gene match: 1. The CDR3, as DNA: TGTGCCAGCAGCTCGACAGGGGCCCAGTACTTC. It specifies CASSSTGAQYF.

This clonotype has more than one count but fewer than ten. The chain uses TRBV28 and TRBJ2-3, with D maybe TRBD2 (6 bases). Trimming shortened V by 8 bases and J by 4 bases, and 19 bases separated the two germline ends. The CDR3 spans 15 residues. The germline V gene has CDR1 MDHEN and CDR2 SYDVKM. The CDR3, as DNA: TGTGCCAGCCCGCGGCCAGGGACGGGGGCAGATACGCAGTATTTT. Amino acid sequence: CASPRPGTGADTQYF.

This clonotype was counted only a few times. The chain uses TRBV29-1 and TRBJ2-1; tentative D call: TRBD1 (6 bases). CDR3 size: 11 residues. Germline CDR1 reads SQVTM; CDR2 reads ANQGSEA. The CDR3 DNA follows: TGCAGTGCCGACAGGAACAATGAGCAGTTCTTC. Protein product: CSADRNNEQFF.

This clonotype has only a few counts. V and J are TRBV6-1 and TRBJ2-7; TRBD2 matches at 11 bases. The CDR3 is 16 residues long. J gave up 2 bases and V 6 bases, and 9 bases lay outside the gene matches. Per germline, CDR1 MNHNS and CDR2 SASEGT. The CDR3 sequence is CASSTTPGLAAYEQYF. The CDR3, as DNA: TGTGCCAGCAGCACTACCCCGGGACTAGCGGCCTACGAGCAGTACTTC.

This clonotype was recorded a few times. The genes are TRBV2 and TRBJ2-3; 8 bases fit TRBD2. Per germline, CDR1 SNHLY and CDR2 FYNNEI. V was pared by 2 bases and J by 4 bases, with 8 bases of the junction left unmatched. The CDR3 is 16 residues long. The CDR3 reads CASSEHSSGNSDTQYF. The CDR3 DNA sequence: TGTGCCAGCAGTGAACATAGTAGCGGGAATTCAGATACGCAGTATTTT.

The CDR3 nucleotides read TGTGCCAGCAGGGGGACTAGCGGGGGGGATGAAAACATTCAGTACTTC. This codes for CASRGTSGGDENIQYF. The V and J genes are TRBV6-2 or TRBV6-3 and TRBJ2-4; the match to TRBD2 covers 16 bases. The length of the CDR3 is 16 residues. Germline V CDR1 and CDR2: MNHEY, SVGEGT. The V and J ends lost 6 bases and 5 bases, in that order; junction bases with no gene match: 4.

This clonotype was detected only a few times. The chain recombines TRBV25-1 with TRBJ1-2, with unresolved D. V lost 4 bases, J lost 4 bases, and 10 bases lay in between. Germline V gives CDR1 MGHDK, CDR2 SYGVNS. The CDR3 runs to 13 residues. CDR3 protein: CASSGPGVYGYTF. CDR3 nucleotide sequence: TGTGCCAGCAGTGGGCCCGGCGTCTATGGCTACACCTTC.